The rows below give T cell receptor beta chains drawn from one sample of a study of cytomegalovirus exposure and HLA in healthy donors. Measured with immunoSEQ multiplex PCR; TCRdb has only the in-frame clones, and not every one. This sample yields fewer than 250,000 clones, of which 80% to 90% are seen a single time; around 2.8% belongs to the top ten. Sequencing was done on a sample of PBMCs. The receptors stem from a man aged 25 to 40 in good health and CMV-seronegative. CDR3s include the opening cysteine and the closing phenylalanine or tryptophan. The order of the fields is clone size, D gene, J gene, V gene, CDR3 protein, CDR3 DNA. A D gene is named only where the DNA matches it firmly. Clone size is not always given. Where it is, it says once, few, many or a class for expanded clones.

size: .; D: TRBD2; J: TRBJ2-2; V: TRBV5-4; CDR3: CASNLAGGSTGELFF; DNA: TGTGCCAGCAACCTAGCGGGGGGCTCCACCGGGGAGCTGTTTTTT
size: few; D: .; J: TRBJ1-5; V: TRBV21-1; CDR3: CASTQKPGQHSNQPQHF; DNA: TGTGCCAGCACCCAAAAACCGGGACAACATAGCAATCAGCCCCAGCATTTT
size: .; D: .; J: TRBJ2-3; V: TRBV29-1; CDR3: CSATNAHGKGRTDTQYF; DNA: TGCAGCGCTACGAACGCCCACGGGAAAGGCCGCACAGATACGCAGTATTTT
size: .; D: TRBD1; J: TRBJ1-2; V: TRBV28; CDR3: CASSPTLRTGSGGYTF; DNA: TGTGCCAGCAGCCCTACCCTTAGGACAGGTTCGGGTGGCTACACCTTC
size: .; D: TRBD1; J: TRBJ2-6; V: TRBV4-1; CDR3: CASSQPRGRAPSGASVLTF; DNA: TGCGCCAGCAGCCAACCCAGGGGGCGAGCCCCCTCTGGGGCCAGCGTCCTGACTTTC
size: .; D: .; J: TRBJ1-2; V: TRBV7-2; CDR3: CASSPRGDGYTF; DNA: TGTGCCAGCAGCCCGCGGGGGGATGGCTACACCTTC
size: .; D: TRBD1; J: TRBJ2-7; V: TRBV7-8; CDR3: CASSRGQGGPYEQYF; DNA: TGTGCCAGCAGCCGCGGACAGGGAGGCCCCTACGAGCAGTACTTC
size: .; D: TRBD1; J: TRBJ2-2; V: TRBV6-1; CDR3: CASSATGGISTGELFF; DNA: TGTGCCAGCAGTGCCACAGGGGGAATTAGCACCGGGGAGCTGTTTTTT
size: .; D: .; J: TRBJ2-6; V: TRBV5-3; CDR3: CARSLFLSSEGVYGSGANVLTF; DNA: TGTGCCAGAAGCCTGTTCTTATCGTCCGAGGGGGTTTACGGGTCTGGGGCCAACGTCCTGACTTTC
size: .; D: TRBD1; J: TRBJ1-1; V: TRBV9; CDR3: CASRAVPGQGTNTEAFF; DNA: TGTGCCAGCAGGGCCGTCCCGGGACAGGGAACGAACACTGAAGCTTTCTTT
size: once; D: .; J: TRBJ1-4; V: TRBV7-6; CDR3: CASSLATLGGEKLFF; DNA: TGTGCCAGCAGCTTAGCCACCCTAGGGGGTGAAAAACTGTTTTTT
size: .; D: TRBD1; J: TRBJ2-1; V: TRBV27; CDR3: CASSHPDRGLNEQFF; DNA: TGTGCCAGCAGCCACCCGGACAGGGGCCTCAATGAGCAGTTCTTC
size: .; D: TRBD1; J: TRBJ1-1; V: TRBV6-6; CDR3: CASSTGGTEAFF; DNA: TGTGCCAGCAGTACAGGGGGCACTGAAGCTTTCTTT
size: few; D: TRBD1; J: TRBJ2-7; V: TRBV5-4; CDR3: CASSARTGLDEQYF; DNA: TGTGCCAGCAGCGCCCGGACAGGGTTGGACGAGCAGTACTTC
size: few; D: TRBD2; J: TRBJ2-3; V: TRBV28; CDR3: CASTLGLAGGPDTQYF; DNA: TGTGCCAGCACCCTGGGACTAGCGGGGGGCCCCGATACGCAGTATTTT
size: .; D: .; J: TRBJ2-5; V: TRBV2; CDR3: CASNRQETQYF; DNA: TGTGCCAGCAACAGACAAGAGACCCAGTACTTC
size: .; D: .; J: TRBJ1-1; V: TRBV18; CDR3: CASSLLNTEAFF; DNA: TGTGCCAGCTCACTCTTGAACACTGAAGCTTTCTTT
size: .; D: TRBD2; J: TRBJ2-7; V: TRBV6-5; CDR3: CASSYRGRTSSYEQYF; DNA: TGTGCCAGCAGTTACCGGGGCCGGACTAGCTCCTACGAGCAGTACTTC
size: .; D: .; J: TRBJ1-4; V: TRBV4-1; CDR3: CASSQAPATNEKLFF; DNA: TGCGCCAGCAGCCAAGCTCCCGCAACTAATGAAAAACTGTTTTTT
size: few; D: .; J: TRBJ2-7; V: TRBV27; CDR3: CASLYYEQYF; DNA: TGTGCCAGCCTGTACTACGAGCAGTACTTC
size: few; D: .; J: TRBJ1-2; V: TRBV2; CDR3: CATGRVLGYTF; DNA: TGTGCCACCGGGAGGGTTTTGGGCTACACCTTC
size: .; D: TRBD1; J: TRBJ2-3; V: TRBV10-3; CDR3: CAISESGQDRTDTQYF; DNA: TGTGCCATCAGTGAGAGCGGACAGGACCGCACAGATACGCAGTATTTT
size: .; D: .; J: TRBJ2-5; V: TRBV9; CDR3: CASSPPQGMETQYF; DNA: TGTGCCAGCAGCCCGCCCCAGGGTATGGAGACCCAGTACTTC
size: few; D: .; J: TRBJ1-2; V: TRBV28; CDR3: CASRGDYGYTF; DNA: TGTGCCAGCAGGGGAGACTATGGCTACACCTTC
size: .; D: TRBD1; J: TRBJ2-7; V: TRBV7-8; CDR3: CASSTGQGPYEQYF; DNA: TGTGCCAGCAGCACCGGACAGGGGCCCTACGAGCAGTACTTC
size: .; D: TRBD2; J: TRBJ2-5; V: TRBV29-1; CDR3: CSVEFGGGGETQYF; DNA: TGCAGCGTTGAATTCGGCGGGGGGGGAGAGACCCAGTACTTC
size: .; D: TRBD1; J: TRBJ1-6; V: TRBV2; CDR3: CASSGQGYSPLHF; DNA: TGTGCCAGCTCGGGACAGGGTTATTCACCCCTCCACTTT
size: .; D: .; J: TRBJ2-5; V: TRBV15; CDR3: CATSRVTEETQYF; DNA: TGTGCCACCAGCAGAGTAACAGAAGAGACCCAGTACTTC
size: .; D: TRBD1; J: TRBJ2-6; V: TRBV7-2; CDR3: CASSLARGPGANVLTF; DNA: TGTGCCAGCAGCTTAGCAAGGGGGCCTGGGGCCAACGTCCTGACTTTC
size: .; D: TRBD1; J: TRBJ2-2; V: TRBV6-1; CDR3: CASSETGDPNTGELFF; DNA: TGTGCCAGCAGTGAGACAGGGGACCCTAACACCGGGGAGCTGTTTTTT
size: .; D: TRBD1; J: TRBJ1-1; V: TRBV6-5; CDR3: CASSDGQGDTEAFF; DNA: TGTGCCAGCAGTGACGGACAGGGAGACACTGAAGCTTTCTTT
size: .; D: .; J: TRBJ2-1; V: TRBV7-3; CDR3: CASSIQGGFNEQFF; DNA: TGTGCCAGCAGCATCCAAGGGGGTTTCAATGAGCAGTTCTTC
size: .; D: .; J: TRBJ1-1; V: TRBV4-1; CDR3: CASSQDSGGKNTEAFF; DNA: TGCGCCAGCAGCCAAGACTCCGGAGGTAAGAACACTGAAGCTTTCTTT
size: once; D: .; J: TRBJ2-7; V: TRBV11-1; CDR3: CASSPVGGRQYF; DNA: TGTGCCAGCAGCCCAGTGGGGGGGCGACAGTACTTC
size: .; D: TRBD2; J: TRBJ2-3; V: TRBV28; CDR3: CASTQAGDTDTQYF; DNA: TGTGCCAGCACTCAAGCGGGGGACACAGATACGCAGTATTTT
size: .; D: TRBD2; J: TRBJ2-7; V: TRBV5-1; CDR3: CASSLGGGYEQYF; DNA: TGCGCCAGCAGCTTGGGCGGGGGTTACGAGCAGTACTTC
size: .; D: .; J: TRBJ1-5; V: TRBV27; CDR3: CASSQVAIWEINQPQHF; DNA: TGTGCCAGCAGTCAAGTCGCTATTTGGGAGATCAATCAGCCCCAGCATTTT
size: .; D: TRBD2; J: TRBJ2-3; V: TRBV9; CDR3: CASSGSGGFTDTQYF; DNA: TGTGCCAGCAGCGGGAGCGGGGGGTTCACAGATACGCAGTATTTT
size: .; D: TRBD1; J: TRBJ1-6; V: TRBV9; CDR3: CASSTGTGANSPLHF; DNA: TGTGCCAGCAGCACAGGGACAGGGGCTAATTCACCCCTCCACTTT
size: .; D: .; J: TRBJ2-3; V: TRBV6-1; CDR3: CASSAGWTDTQYF; DNA: TGTGCCAGCAGTGCGGGATGGACAGATACGCAGTATTTT
size: .; D: .; J: TRBJ2-1; V: TRBV19; CDR3: CASSPSTGNEQFF; DNA: TGTGCCAGTAGTCCCTCTACTGGCAATGAGCAGTTCTTC
size: .; D: .; J: TRBJ1-6; V: TRBV6-6; CDR3: CASSSLGARYNSPLHF; DNA: TGTGCCAGCAGTTCCCTGGGGGCTCGCTATAATTCACCCCTCCACTTT
size: once; D: .; J: TRBJ1-6; V: TRBV2; CDR3: CASSELSPLHF; DNA: TGTGCCAGCAGTGAATTATCACCCCTCCACTTT
size: .; D: TRBD1; J: TRBJ1-2; V: TRBV2; CDR3: CASSEGTGIVGYTF; DNA: TGTGCCAGCAGTGAAGGGACAGGAATTGTCGGCTACACCTTC
size: .; D: .; J: TRBJ2-5; V: TRBV7-2; CDR3: CASSFGGTSIPQGETQYF; DNA: TGTGCCAGCAGCTTCGGCGGGACTTCTATCCCCCAAGGAGAGACCCAGTACTTC
size: .; D: TRBD1; J: TRBJ2-7; V: TRBV7-9; CDR3: CASSLRDFPGQWTYEQYF; DNA: TGTGCCAGCAGCTTACGGGATTTCCCGGGACAGTGGACCTACGAGCAGTACTTC